A single sample is the source of the 19 T cell receptor beta chains below, sequenced in a study of cytomegalovirus exposure and HLA in healthy donors (dated by TCRdb to 2016 to 2017). Library generation was performed with the immunoSEQ multiplex PCR assay. For the multiplex PCR, a mixture combining 60 forward primers for TCR Vbeta segments and 13 reverse primers for TCR Jbeta segments was used. The clones in this table, taken by TCRdb from immuneACCESS, are in-frame only. Not every clone is retained; where verified, under half of the shortfall comes from an unresolved V gene, and the cause of the rest is unknown. This sample gives some 130,000 clones in total; over 60% of them show up just once. The top ten constitute roughly 3% of the sample. What was sequenced was PBMCs. The receptors come from a man aged 35-49 years in good health and CMV-seronegative.

The chain joins TRBV4-1 to TRBJ2-5; tentative D call: TRBD2 (6 bases). The length of the CDR3 is 14 residues. Germline values: CDR1 MGHRA, CDR2 YSYEKL. Trimming took off 1 base at V and 5 bases at J, with 11 bases between the two ends. The CDR3 nucleotides are TGCGCCAGCAGCCAAGGGAGGGGCCTGGAGACCCAGTACTTC. It yields the protein CASSQGRGLETQYF.

The chain has TRBV7-9 and TRBJ2-1, with 11 bases matching TRBD1. The J segment lost 7 bases and the V segment lost 3 bases, leaving 2 bases of the junction unmatched. The CDR3 is 14 residues long. Germline CDR1 reads SEHNR; CDR2 reads FQNEAQ (reference sequence). CDR3 residues: CASSFGQGANEQFF. DNA of the CDR3: TGTGCCAGCAGCTTCGGACAGGGGGCTAATGAGCAGTTCTTC.

This chain links TRBV4-2 with TRBJ2-1, with 10 bases fitting TRBD2. The CDR3 extends over 17 amino acids. From germline, CDR1 is LGHNA and CDR2 YNFKEQ. V was pared by 0 bases and J by 4 bases, with 6 bases of the junction left unmatched. CDR3 nucleotide sequence: TGTGCCAGCAGCCAAGATAGGACTAGCGGAAAATACAATGAGCAGTTCTTC. The encoded protein is CASSQDRTSGKYNEQFF.

This clone appeared a few times. The CDR3 DNA is TGTGCCAGCAGCTTGGGCCGGAGCACAGATACGCAGTATTTT. Translating gives CASSLGRSTDTQYF. The J gene is TRBJ2-3, the V gene TRBV11-2, with unresolved D. Trimming removed 3 bases at V and 0 bases at J, with 7 bases between. The germline V gene encodes CDR1 SGHAT and CDR2 FQNNGV. The CDR3 runs 14 residues.

The count of this clone is one. The genes are TRBV2 and TRBJ2-1, with 7 bases aligning to TRBD1. CDR1 is SNHLY, CDR2 FYNNEI, per germline. V lost 8 bases to trimming and J lost 7 bases; unmatched junction nucleotides: 2. There are 11 residues in the CDR3. The DNA of the CDR3 is TGTGCCAGCGGACAGGTGAATGAGCAGTTCTTC. Its protein product is CASGQVNEQFF.

The V and J genes are TRBV6-5 and TRBJ2-5, with 8 positions matching TRBD1. J gave up 5 bases and V 6 bases, and 5 bases lay outside the gene matches. The CDR3 contains 13 residues. Germline V gene sequence: CDR1 MNHEY, CDR2 SVGAGI. Written as DNA, the CDR3 is TGTGCCAGCAGACAGGGGGTATTTGAGACCCAGTACTTC. This sequence encodes CASRQGVFETQYF.

This chain connects TRBV30 to TRBJ2-1; 10 bases are a match to TRBD2. There are 16 residues in the CDR3. J gave up 6 bases and V 5 bases, and 13 bases lay outside the gene matches. CDR1 and CDR2 from the germline V gene are GTSNPN and SVGIG (reference sequence). In DNA, the CDR3 is TGTGCCTGGGACCCAGGTGTAAGCGGGAGGGCCAATGAGCAGTTCTTC. As protein: CAWDPGVSGRANEQFF.

The table lists this clone with a few counts. The rearrangement joins TRBV27 to TRBJ2-7, with D perhaps TRBD1 (6 bases). This CDR3 region has 13 residues. Trimming took 5 bases from V and 6 from J, leaving 14 bases between them. Germline CDR1 MNHEY, CDR2 SMNVEV (reference sequence). In DNA, the CDR3 is TGTGCCAGCAGTCCCACAGGGTTCGTCGAGCAGTACTTC. It is translated as CASSPTGFVEQYF.

The chain uses TRBV28 and TRBJ1-3; the D gene is possibly TRBD1 (6 bases). The germline V gene encodes CDR1 MDHEN and CDR2 SYDVKM. The CDR3 runs 13 residues. Trimming pared 6 bases from V and 4 bases from J, leaving 10 bases between. CDR3 region: CASSQGFGNTIYF. CDR3 DNA sequence: TGTGCCAGCAGCCAGGGGTTCGGAAACACCATATATTTT.

This clone was detected only a few times. This chain uses TRBV11-2 with TRBJ2-1, with 8 bases matching TRBD2. The germline V gene encodes CDR1 SGHAT and CDR2 FQNNGV. This CDR3 contains 15 residues. With V trimmed by 3 bases and J by 8 bases, 9 bases remained unmatched. The CDR3 DNA is TGTGCCAGCAGCTTCGTCCGGACTAGCTTTGATGAGCAGTTCTTC. Translating it yields CASSFVRTSFDEQFF.

The chain combines TRBV11-2 with TRBJ2-5, with 11 bases that match TRBD2. The DNA end is more similar to TRBJ2-7, so the J call may be wrong. In germline, CDR1 is SGHAT, CDR2 FQNNGV. This CDR3 comprises 17 residues. In DNA form, the CDR3 reads TGTGCCAGCAGCTCCCCCTCATTAGCGGGAGGGCCTTACGAGCAGTACTTC. It is translated as CASSSPSLAGGPYEQYF.

CDR3: CASSWDRGRDTEAFF. For the CDR3, the DNA is TGTGCCAGCAGCTGGGACAGGGGGCGGGACACTGAAGCTTTCTTT. The V call is TRBV7-9, the J call TRBJ1-1, with 12 bases that match TRBD1. V lost 4 bases, J lost 3 bases, and 3 bases stayed unmatched. From germline, CDR1 is SEHNR and CDR2 FQNEAQ (reference sequence). This CDR3 region has 15 residues.

The table lists this clone with a few counts. This sequence joins TRBV6-1 and TRBJ2-4; 7 positions agree with TRBD1. The CDR3 is 15 residues long. The germline V gene has CDR1 MNHNS and CDR2 SASEGT. V shed 5 bases and J 6 bases; nucleotides not matched to a gene: 10. In nucleotides, the CDR3 is TGTGCCAGCAGTCTTAGCCTCCGGGACAGAAACATTCAGTACTTC. It translates to CASSLSLRDRNIQYF.

The chain links TRBV5-4 to TRBJ2-3; 12 nucleotides align to TRBD2. The CDR3 runs 18 residues. Trimming removed 4 bases from V and 1 base from J; junction bases left unmatched: 10. CDR1 and CDR2 from the germline V gene are SGHNT and YYREEE (reference sequence). The chain's CDR3 is CASSATSGSFLGTDTQYF. The CDR3, as DNA: TGTGCCAGCAGCGCGACTAGCGGGAGCTTTCTTGGCACAGATACGCAGTATTTT.

A few counts support this clone. The chain links TRBV2 to TRBJ2-3; TRBD1 aligns across 7 bases. Trimming cost V 9 bases and J 2 bases; bases outside gene matches: 5. The CDR3 runs 13 residues. From germline, CDR1 is SNHLY and CDR2 FYNNEI. The CDR3 DNA follows: TGTGCCAGACGGGACAGAGACACAGATACGCAGTATTTT. It specifies CARRDRDTDTQYF.

The rearrangement joins TRBV9 to TRBJ1-3, with D possibly TRBD1 on 6 matching bases. Trimming pared 4 bases from V and 3 bases from J, leaving 14 bases between. The CDR3 loop spans 15 amino acids. The germline V gene has CDR1 SGDLS and CDR2 YYNGEE. CDR3 protein: CASSQTGLYGNTIYF. CDR3 nucleotides: TGTGCCAGCAGCCAGACAGGATTGTATGGAAACACCATATATTTT.

The chain combines TRBV2 with TRBJ1-1; D gene unclear. The germline gives CDR1 SNHLY, CDR2 FYNNEI. V shed 5 bases and J shed 4 bases, with 14 bases lying between them. The CDR3 has 14 residues. In nucleotides, the CDR3 is TGTGCCAGCAGTTTGGCTCAGGAGGGCACTGAAGCTTTCTTT. It is translated as CASSLAQEGTEAFF.

In its sample, this clone was seen a few times. The chain is built from TRBV2 and TRBJ2-2, with a tentative D call TRBD1 (5 bases). V was shortened by 7 bases and J by 3 bases, with 9 bases between the two germline ends. The CDR3 has 13 amino acids. Germline V gene data show CDR1 as SNHLY and CDR2 as FYNNEI. The CDR3 spells CASTQEHTGELFF. CDR3 coding DNA: TGTGCCAGCACACAGGAACACACCGGGGAGCTGTTTTTT.

The chain has TRBV4-3 and TRBJ1-4, with TRBD1 matching over 8 bases. Looked up from germline, CDR1 is LGHNA and CDR2 is YSLEER. Losses at the gene ends were 1 base for V and 7 bases for J; bases not matched to a gene: 11. The CDR3 has 17 amino acids. CDR3 sequence (DNA): TGCGCCAGCAGCCAAGTGTTGGTCGACAGGGGAGGTGAAAAACTGTTTTTT. Amino acid sequence: CASSQVLVDRGGEKLFF.